This T cell receptor beta chain was obtained from a study of control samples from healthy donors and cancer patients. Some clones are missing from TCRdb's copy, which holds only in-frame ones; the method was immunoSEQ multiplex PCR. The table lists about 160,000 clones, around 96% of them singletons, with approximately 0.97% in the top ten. The germline V gene encodes CDR1 SGHTA and CDR2 FQGNSA. The CDR3 totals 15 residues. The V gene end was trimmed by 5 bases and the J gene end by 7 bases; junction bases not matched to a gene: 11. The specimen sequenced was blood. The source of this sequence is a woman younger than 45 in good health. The chain links TRBV7-2 to TRBJ2-7, with 10 bases aligning to TRBD1. The DNA of the CDR3 is TGTGCCAGCAGCCCCTCCGGGACAGGGGTCTGGGAGCAGTACTTC. Its protein product is CASSPSGTGVWEQYF.